This T cell receptor beta chain was captured in a study of cytomegalovirus exposure and HLA in healthy donors. Study conclusions and caveats: V- and J-gene trimming in TCR beta was tied to a missense DCLRE1C variant by an analysis performed later. The productive fraction for most TCR beta V segments was about 90% or about 30% in an earlier analysis. Available immune exposure information covered CMV serostatus only.

With 60 Vbeta and 13 Jbeta primers, the PCR was carried out. Sequenced by immunoSEQ multiplex PCR; TCRdb stores in-frame clones only, minus some. The sample contains about 7,200 clones, roughly half of which appear only once. This clone has a handful of counts. The antigen is not known. This clonotype was sampled from a man younger than 45 in good health and CMV-seropositive. Sequencing was done on a sample of PBMCs.

The CDR3 coding sequence is TGTGCCAGCAGTCTAGGGGGGGGGAGGAAAGAGACCCAGTACTTC. Residues: CASSLGGGRKETQYF. The gene calls are TRBV11-3 and TRBJ2-5; the D gene is possibly TRBD2 (7 bases). Germline assignment: CDR1 SGHNT and CDR2 YENEEA. V was cut by 6 bases and J by 3 bases, with 17 bases left in between. CDR3 size: 15 residues.